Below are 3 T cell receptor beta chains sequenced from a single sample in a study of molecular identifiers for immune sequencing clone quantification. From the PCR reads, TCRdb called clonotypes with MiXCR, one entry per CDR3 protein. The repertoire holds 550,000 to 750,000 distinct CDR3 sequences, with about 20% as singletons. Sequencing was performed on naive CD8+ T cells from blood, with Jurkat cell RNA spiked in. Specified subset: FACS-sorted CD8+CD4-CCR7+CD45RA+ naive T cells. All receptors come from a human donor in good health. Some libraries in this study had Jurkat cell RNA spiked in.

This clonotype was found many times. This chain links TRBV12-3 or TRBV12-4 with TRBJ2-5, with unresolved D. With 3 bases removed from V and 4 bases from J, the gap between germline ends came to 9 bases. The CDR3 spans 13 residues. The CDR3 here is CASSFGFPETQYF. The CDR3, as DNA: TGTGCCAGCAGTTTTGGGTTTCCAGAGACCCAGTACTTC.

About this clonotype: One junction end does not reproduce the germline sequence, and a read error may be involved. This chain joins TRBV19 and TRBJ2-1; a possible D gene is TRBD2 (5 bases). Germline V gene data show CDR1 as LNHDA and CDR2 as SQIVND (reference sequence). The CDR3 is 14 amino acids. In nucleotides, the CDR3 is TGTGCCAGTAGTGTCGGGGTTTCCTACAATGTGCAGTTCTTC. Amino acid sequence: CASSVGVSYNVQFF.

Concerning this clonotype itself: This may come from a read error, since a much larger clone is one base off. CDR3 loop: CARSTDSSGANVLTF. In DNA form, the CDR3 reads TGTGCCCGGTCGACTGACAGCTCTGGGGCCAACGTCCTGACTTTC. The chain uses TRBV30 and TRBJ2-6; possibly TRBD1 for D (5 bases). The CDR3 is made up of 15 amino acids. V was trimmed by 8 bases and J by 0 bases, leaving 14 bases between them. Germline V gene sequence: CDR1 GTSNPN, CDR2 SVGIG (reference sequence).